A selection of T cell receptor beta chains follows, all from one sample in a study of blood T cell repertoires in COVID-19. Sequencing used immunoSEQ multiplex PCR; TCRdb keeps in-frame clones, though not all of them. The data contain roughly 230,000 clones, around 82% of them singletons. The sample was PBMCs or T cells enriched from blood (not recorded which). The receptors shown here come from a man over 45 who had recovered from COVID-19. The CDR3 runs from the conserved cysteine through the conserved F or W. D genes are given only for firm matches. Size tells how often a clone was seen (once, few, many) or the class of an expanded clone, and some rows leave it out.

cdr3_aa cdr3_nt v_call clone_size d_call j_call
CASSYGQAGNSPLHF TGTGCCAGCAGTTATGGACAGGCGGGTAATTCACCCCTCCACTTT TRBV7-3 . TRBD1 TRBJ1-6
CASSHRRELLYNEQFF TGTGCCAGCAGCCATAGACGGGAGTTGCTCTACAATGAGCAGTTCTTC TRBV14 . . TRBJ2-1
CASSSAGEVPYEQYF TGTGCCAGTAGTTCCGCCGGGGAAGTCCCCTACGAGCAGTACTTC TRBV19 . . TRBJ2-7
CASSIGGLGTEAFF TGTGCCAGTAGTATAGGAGGACTGGGCACTGAAGCTTTCTTT TRBV19 . . TRBJ1-1
CASSLRIWDRVEKLFF TGTGCCAGCAGCTTAAGAATTTGGGACAGGGTTGAAAAACTGTTTTTT TRBV7-9 once TRBD1 TRBJ1-4
CASSSQGGNTEAFF TGTGCCAGCAGCAGTCAGGGGGGAAACACTGAAGCTTTCTTT TRBV5-4 . TRBD1 TRBJ1-1
CASSLHRTQVGEQFF TGTGCCAGCAGCTTACATAGGACACAGGTGGGGGAGCAGTTCTTC TRBV7-6 . . TRBJ2-1
CASSLRGGLYNEQFF TGTGCCAGCAGCTTACGCGGGGGGCTCTACAATGAGCAGTTCTTC TRBV7-9 . TRBD2 TRBJ2-1
CATSRDRTDRQRGGYTF TGTGCCACCAGCAGAGATCGAACGGACAGACAAAGGGGGGGCTACACCTTC TRBV15 . . TRBJ1-2
CASTAVQNNQPQHF TGTGCCAGCACGGCGGTTCAGAACAATCAGCCCCAGCATTTT TRBV6-5 once . TRBJ1-5
CASSPSGSSYNEQFF TGTGCCAGCAGTCCTAGCGGGAGCTCCTACAATGAGCAGTTCTTC TRBV6-4 . TRBD2 TRBJ2-1
CASSPTRRGGTEAFF TGTGCCAGCAGCCCTACAAGACGAGGGGGCACTGAAGCTTTCTTT TRBV5-8 . . TRBJ1-1
CASSVEQGLGEAFF TGTGCCAGCAGCGTAGAACAGGGCCTTGGTGAAGCTTTCTTT TRBV9 . . TRBJ1-1
CASRSGQGDSGANVLTF TGTGCCAGCAGGTCGGGACAGGGGGACTCTGGGGCCAACGTCCTGACTTTC TRBV11-3 . TRBD1 TRBJ2-6
CASSFRGNTEAFF TGCGCCAGCAGCTTTCGAGGGAACACTGAAGCTTTCTTT TRBV5-1 . . TRBJ1-1
CASSLQAGVPDTQYF TGCGCCAGCAGCCTCCAAGCGGGGGTCCCAGATACGCAGTATTTT TRBV5-1 . TRBD2 TRBJ2-3
CASSLDTSGGLGGEQFF TGCGCCAGCAGCTTGGATACTAGCGGGGGCCTAGGAGGTGAGCAGTTCTTC TRBV5-1 . TRBD2 TRBJ2-1
CASSPGLIAKNIQYF TGTGCCAGCTCACCGGGCCTCATAGCCAAAAACATTCAGTACTTC TRBV18 . . TRBJ2-4
CASAGGINEKLFF TGTGCCAGCGCAGGGGGTATTAATGAAAAACTGTTTTTT TRBV11-2 . TRBD1 TRBJ1-4
CASSPQDRAGGYTF TGTGCCAGCTCACCACAAGACAGGGCGGGTGGCTACACCTTC TRBV18 . TRBD1 TRBJ1-2
CASSPVISEVGGAFF TGTGCCAGCTCACCAGTAATATCAGAGGTTGGTGGAGCTTTCTTT TRBV18 . . TRBJ1-1
CASIKGGEYGYTF TGCGCCAGCATTAAAGGGGGGGAATATGGCTACACCTTC TRBV10-2 . . TRBJ1-2
CAGRDLLDTEAFF TGTGCTGGGAGGGACCTCCTAGATACTGAAGCTTTCTTT TRBV12-3/TRBV12-4 . . TRBJ1-1
CASSYMGTDEKLFF TGTGCCAGCAGTTACATGGGCACGGATGAAAAACTGTTTTTT TRBV6-5 once . TRBJ1-4
CASSLQDSPLHF TGTGCCAGCAGCCTACAAGATTCACCCCTCCACTTT TRBV3-1/TRBV3-2 . . TRBJ1-6
CASSDSRGLDGYTF TGTGCCAGCAGTGACTCGAGGGGGTTGGATGGCTACACCTTC TRBV6-2/TRBV6-3 few . TRBJ1-2
CASSEDSSPLQETQYF TGTGCCAGCAGCGAGGACAGCTCTCCTCTCCAAGAGACCCAGTACTTC TRBV9 few . TRBJ2-5
CASSLWGGYEQYF TGTGCCAGCAGTTTATGGGGGGGCTACGAGCAGTACTTC TRBV27 . TRBD2 TRBJ2-7
CASRPGQGRTATNEKLFF TGTGCCAGCAGGCCGGGACAGGGCAGGACCGCAACTAATGAAAAACTGTTTTTT TRBV7-2 . TRBD1 TRBJ1-4
CASSVGQNTGELFF TGTGCCAGCAGCGTAGGGCAGAACACCGGGGAGCTGTTTTTT TRBV9 . . TRBJ2-2
CATKQGSQPQHF TGTGCCACTAAACAGGGAAGTCAGCCCCAGCATTTT TRBV19 . . TRBJ1-5
CAIGEAAQETQYF TGTGCCATAGGCGAGGCGGCCCAAGAGACCCAGTACTTC TRBV6-5 . . TRBJ2-5
CATSGGLAGFQETQYF TGTGCCACCAGCGGAGGACTAGCGGGGTTCCAAGAGACCCAGTACTTC TRBV15 . TRBD2 TRBJ2-5
CASSMPGLAYNEQFF TGTGCCAGTAGTATGCCGGGATTGGCCTACAATGAGCAGTTCTTC TRBV19 . . TRBJ2-1
CASGPPGGYDEKLFF TGTGCTAGTGGCCCCCCGGGAGGGTACGATGAAAAACTGTTTTTT TRBV12-5 . . TRBJ1-4
CASSTEGGYTDTQYF TGTGCCAGCAGCACCGAAGGGGGATACACAGATACGCAGTATTTT TRBV3-1/TRBV3-2 . . TRBJ2-3
CASSVESDEQFF TGTGCCAGCAGCGTAGAGAGTGATGAGCAGTTCTTC TRBV9 . . TRBJ2-1
CASSLVQALSLDTQYF TGTGCCAGCAGCTTGGTTCAGGCTTTGAGTTTAGATACGCAGTATTTT TRBV5-4 . . TRBJ2-3
CASSLSFADTQYF TGTGCCAGCAGCTTAAGCTTCGCTGATACGCAGTATTTT TRBV7-2 . . TRBJ2-3
CASSPAVTSGNEQFF TGTGCCAGCAGCCCAGCAGTGACTAGCGGGAATGAGCAGTTCTTC TRBV7-2 . TRBD2 TRBJ2-1
CASRRGSWDEQYF TGTGCCAGCAGGCGGGGCAGCTGGGACGAGCAGTACTTC TRBV12-3/TRBV12-4 . . TRBJ2-7
CASSFNGGWNQPQHF TGTGCCAGCAGTTTCAATGGAGGGTGGAATCAGCCCCAGCATTTT TRBV5-6 . . TRBJ1-5
CASSFPPWQQYF TGTGCCAGCAGCTTTCCCCCCTGGCAGCAGTACTTC TRBV5-6 . . TRBJ2-7
CASSSGTGGAGELFF TGTGCCAGCAGCTCCGGGACTGGCGGGGCCGGGGAGCTGTTTTTT TRBV5-4 . . TRBJ2-2
CASSGLAGGFNEQFF TGTGCCAGCAGTGGGCTAGCGGGGGGATTCAATGAGCAGTTCTTC TRBV6-4 once TRBD2 TRBJ2-1
CASSMDRGYNQPQHF TGTGCCAGTAGTATGGACAGGGGGTACAATCAGCCCCAGCATTTT TRBV19 few TRBD1 TRBJ1-5
CASSFGRVNSPLHF TGTGCCAGCAGTTTTGGGAGGGTAAATTCACCCCTCCACTTT TRBV27 . . TRBJ1-6
CSVDLAGTGELFF TGCAGCGTTGACCTAGCGGGGACCGGGGAGCTGTTTTTT TRBV29-1 few TRBD2 TRBJ2-2
CASSRLMNTEAFF TGTGCCAGCAGTAGACTGATGAACACTGAAGCTTTCTTT TRBV28 few . TRBJ1-1
CASSLRPTVNEKLFF TGTGCCAGCAGCTTACGCCCTACAGTGAATGAAAAACTGTTTTTT TRBV7-2 . . TRBJ1-4
CASSFSDEQYF TGTGCCAGCAGCTTTTCTGACGAGCAGTACTTC TRBV7-9 . . TRBJ2-7